A selection of T cell receptor beta chains follows, all from one sample in a study of PD-1 blockade in mismatch repair-deficient tumors. Repertoires were generated with immunoSEQ multiplex PCR, while TCRdb's copy carries only in-frame clones and drops some. The sample lists 40,000 to 65,000 clones; 65% to 85% were seen once. This specimen was peripheral blood, taken about 4.5 months after starting pembrolizumab. These receptors originate from an adult with mismatch repair-deficient cancer. Both conserved end residues are part of each CDR3. Each record gives: V gene, clone size, D gene, J gene, CDR3 protein, CDR3 DNA. The D gene is left open where the match is weak. Part of the rows lack a size; the others show once, few, many or a class for expanded clones.

V gene: TRBV6-5
clone size: NA
D gene: TRBD2
J gene: TRBJ2-7
CDR3 protein: CASSLLAGVAEQYF
CDR3 DNA: TGTGCCAGCAGTTTACTAGCGGGAGTAGCCGAGCAGTACTTC

V gene: TRBV19
clone size: NA
D gene: TRBD1
J gene: TRBJ1-1
CDR3 protein: CASSARQGRTTEAFF
CDR3 DNA: TGTGCCAGTAGTGCCCGACAGGGGCGGACGACCGAAGCTTTCTTT

V gene: TRBV28
clone size: NA
D gene: NA
J gene: TRBJ2-7
CDR3 protein: CASSLFSGVWPEQYF
CDR3 DNA: TGTGCCAGCAGTTTGTTTTCGGGGGTTTGGCCCGAGCAGTACTTC

V gene: TRBV4-1
clone size: NA
D gene: TRBD2
J gene: TRBJ2-5
CDR3 protein: CASSQDLGGRASETQYF
CDR3 DNA: TGCGCCAGCAGCCAAGATTTGGGCGGGAGGGCCTCGGAGACCCAGTACTTC

V gene: TRBV7-9
clone size: NA
D gene: NA
J gene: TRBJ2-6
CDR3 protein: CASSLPGGLGANVLTF
CDR3 DNA: TGTGCCAGCAGCTTACCCGGCGGACTTGGGGCCAACGTCCTGACTTTC

V gene: TRBV5-6
clone size: NA
D gene: NA
J gene: TRBJ1-3
CDR3 protein: CASSQRGVPGNTIYF
CDR3 DNA: TGTGCCAGCAGCCAACGGGGTGTCCCTGGAAACACCATATATTTT

V gene: TRBV7-2
clone size: NA
D gene: NA
J gene: TRBJ1-2
CDR3 protein: CASSFAGPTGHGYTF
CDR3 DNA: TGTGCCAGCAGCTTTGCCGGGCCTACCGGGCATGGCTACACCTTC

V gene: TRBV6-1
clone size: NA
D gene: TRBD1
J gene: TRBJ1-2
CDR3 protein: CASSGGQNYGYTF
CDR3 DNA: TGTGCCAGCAGTGGGGGACAGAACTATGGCTACACCTTC

V gene: TRBV9
clone size: NA
D gene: NA
J gene: TRBJ2-1
CDR3 protein: CASSVGRLHQSDLYNEQFF
CDR3 DNA: TGTGCCAGCAGCGTGGGTCGACTACACCAATCCGACTTATACAATGAGCAGTTCTTC

V gene: TRBV11-2
clone size: NA
D gene: TRBD2
J gene: TRBJ2-5
CDR3 protein: CASSRLAGVDETQYF
CDR3 DNA: TGTGCCAGCAGCCGATTAGCGGGAGTAGATGAGACCCAGTACTTC

V gene: TRBV6-5
clone size: NA
D gene: NA
J gene: TRBJ2-7
CDR3 protein: CASSTSSQGSYEQYF
CDR3 DNA: TGTGCCAGCAGTACTAGTTCACAGGGCTCCTACGAGCAGTACTTC

V gene: TRBV5-1
clone size: NA
D gene: NA
J gene: TRBJ2-5
CDR3 protein: CASSSGGQETQYF
CDR3 DNA: TGCGCCAGCAGCTCCGGGGGCCAAGAGACCCAGTACTTC

V gene: TRBV5-4
clone size: NA
D gene: NA
J gene: TRBJ1-2
CDR3 protein: CASSLDGALNYGYTF
CDR3 DNA: TGTGCCAGCAGCTTGGATGGGGCTTTAAACTATGGCTACACCTTC

V gene: TRBV19
clone size: NA
D gene: TRBD2
J gene: TRBJ2-3
CDR3 protein: CATMRIAGLDTQYF
CDR3 DNA: TGTGCCACAATGCGGATAGCGGGATTGGATACGCAGTATTTT

V gene: TRBV7-8
clone size: NA
D gene: TRBD1
J gene: TRBJ1-1
CDR3 protein: CASSPQGTGRNTEAFF
CDR3 DNA: TGTGCCAGCAGTCCCCAGGGGACAGGTCGTAACACTGAAGCTTTCTTT

V gene: TRBV7-2
clone size: NA
D gene: TRBD2
J gene: TRBJ2-7
CDR3 protein: CASSSASGPVSYEQYF
CDR3 DNA: TGTGCCAGCAGCTCCGCTAGCGGGCCTGTCTCCTACGAGCAGTACTTC

V gene: TRBV6-5
clone size: NA
D gene: NA
J gene: TRBJ2-7
CDR3 protein: CASSYWRGLGSYEQYF
CDR3 DNA: TGTGCCAGCAGTTACTGGAGGGGGCTCGGCTCCTACGAGCAGTACTTC

V gene: TRBV7-9
clone size: NA
D gene: NA
J gene: TRBJ1-2
CDR3 protein: CASSLAQGTGGYTF
CDR3 DNA: TGTGCCAGCAGCTTAGCACAAGGGACTGGGGGCTACACCTTC

V gene: TRBV6-6
clone size: NA
D gene: TRBD1
J gene: TRBJ2-5
CDR3 protein: CASTETGVQETQYF
CDR3 DNA: TGTGCCAGCACTGAAACAGGGGTCCAAGAGACCCAGTACTTC

V gene: TRBV21-1
clone size: NA
D gene: NA
J gene: TRBJ1-2
CDR3 protein: CASSERAVNYGYTF
CDR3 DNA: TGTGCCAGCAGCGAAAGGGCAGTTAACTATGGCTACACCTTC

V gene: TRBV25-1
clone size: NA
D gene: TRBD2
J gene: TRBJ2-1
CDR3 protein: CASSPPEREFYNEQFF
CDR3 DNA: TGTGCCAGCAGTCCCCCTGAGCGGGAGTTCTACAATGAGCAGTTCTTC

V gene: TRBV5-6
clone size: NA
D gene: NA
J gene: TRBJ2-3
CDR3 protein: CASSLWTGLGGVTDTQYF
CDR3 DNA: TGTGCCAGCAGCTTGTGGACCGGGTTAGGTGGAGTCACAGATACGCAGTATTTT

V gene: TRBV7-3
clone size: NA
D gene: NA
J gene: TRBJ2-6
CDR3 protein: CASSAQMVALSGANVLTF
CDR3 DNA: TGTGCCAGCAGCGCGCAAATGGTGGCCCTCTCTGGGGCCAACGTCCTGACTTTC

V gene: TRBV5-1
clone size: NA
D gene: NA
J gene: TRBJ2-5
CDR3 protein: CASSLGQGLETQYF
CDR3 DNA: TGCGCCAGCAGCTTGGGGCAGGGGTTAGAGACCCAGTACTTC

V gene: TRBV6-1
clone size: NA
D gene: NA
J gene: TRBJ2-7
CDR3 protein: CASFRKKTYEQYF
CDR3 DNA: TGTGCCAGCTTCCGGAAAAAAACCTACGAGCAGTACTTC

V gene: TRBV7-2
clone size: NA
D gene: NA
J gene: TRBJ2-1
CDR3 protein: CASSSAGSGSYNEQFF
CDR3 DNA: TGTGCCAGCAGCTCGGCCGGGAGCGGTTCATACAATGAGCAGTTCTTC

V gene: TRBV27
clone size: NA
D gene: TRBD2
J gene: TRBJ2-5
CDR3 protein: CASSFVVAGVETQYF
CDR3 DNA: TGTGCCAGCAGTTTCGTGGTAGCGGGAGTTGAGACCCAGTACTTC

V gene: TRBV19
clone size: NA
D gene: TRBD2
J gene: TRBJ2-2
CDR3 protein: CASSRTSSGTGELFF
CDR3 DNA: TGTGCCAGTAGCCGGACTAGTTCGGGCACCGGGGAGCTGTTTTTT

V gene: TRBV7-2
clone size: NA
D gene: NA
J gene: TRBJ2-3
CDR3 protein: CASSLAGMDTQYF
CDR3 DNA: TGTGCCAGCAGCTTAGCAGGCATGGATACGCAGTATTTT

V gene: TRBV6-5
clone size: once
D gene: NA
J gene: TRBJ1-2
CDR3 protein: CASSYSGRGGGYTF
CDR3 DNA: TGTGCCAGCAGTTACTCTGGCAGGGGAGGTGGCTACACCTTC

V gene: TRBV5-1
clone size: few
D gene: NA
J gene: TRBJ1-1
CDR3 protein: CASQLGSMNTEAFF
CDR3 DNA: TGCGCCAGCCAATTAGGGAGTATGAACACTGAAGCTTTCTTT

V gene: TRBV5-4
clone size: NA
D gene: NA
J gene: TRBJ2-3
CDR3 protein: CASSARPQGEAQYF
CDR3 DNA: TGTGCCAGCAGCGCACGGCCGCAGGGGGAGGCGCAGTATTTT

V gene: TRBV30
clone size: few
D gene: TRBD1
J gene: TRBJ1-5
CDR3 protein: CAWSQGARNQPQHF
CDR3 DNA: TGTGCCTGGAGTCAGGGGGCACGGAATCAGCCCCAGCATTTT

V gene: TRBV6-5
clone size: NA
D gene: NA
J gene: TRBJ2-2
CDR3 protein: CASIPGGTGELFF
CDR3 DNA: TGTGCCAGCATCCCCGGGGGTACCGGGGAGCTGTTTTTT

V gene: TRBV11-2
clone size: medium-sized
D gene: NA
J gene: TRBJ1-1
CDR3 protein: CASSSLGFF
CDR3 DNA: TGTGCCAGCAGCTCCCTAGGTTTCTTT

V gene: TRBV14
clone size: NA
D gene: NA
J gene: TRBJ2-3
CDR3 protein: CASSETDGDTQYF
CDR3 DNA: TGTGCCAGCAGCGAAACGGATGGGGATACGCAGTATTTT

V gene: TRBV2
clone size: NA
D gene: NA
J gene: TRBJ2-7
CDR3 protein: CASSVDSSSYEQYF
CDR3 DNA: TGTGCCAGCAGTGTTGACTCGTCCTCCTACGAGCAGTACTTC

V gene: TRBV30
clone size: few
D gene: TRBD1
J gene: TRBJ1-5
CDR3 protein: CAWAPGGGNQPQHF
CDR3 DNA: TGTGCCTGGGCCCCAGGGGGAGGCAATCAGCCCCAGCATTTT

V gene: TRBV7-9
clone size: NA
D gene: TRBD2
J gene: TRBJ2-2
CDR3 protein: CASSLELAGTGELFF
CDR3 DNA: TGTGCCAGCAGCTTAGAACTAGCGGGAACCGGGGAGCTGTTTTTT

V gene: TRBV30
clone size: once
D gene: TRBD2
J gene: TRBJ2-1
CDR3 protein: CAWSVFGSGGYNEQFF
CDR3 DNA: TGTGCCTGGAGTGTCTTCGGCAGCGGGGGATACAATGAGCAGTTCTTC

V gene: TRBV5-6
clone size: NA
D gene: NA
J gene: TRBJ1-1
CDR3 protein: CASSFGFFTEAFF
CDR3 DNA: TGTGCCAGCAGCTTCGGGTTTTTCACTGAAGCTTTCTTT

V gene: TRBV7-9
clone size: few
D gene: TRBD1
J gene: TRBJ2-5
CDR3 protein: CASSPDRELAWQYF
CDR3 DNA: TGTGCCAGCAGTCCGGACAGGGAATTGGCTTGGCAGTACTTC

V gene: TRBV29-1
clone size: few
D gene: TRBD1
J gene: TRBJ1-1
CDR3 protein: CSVRQGDTEAFF
CDR3 DNA: TGCAGCGTCCGTCAGGGGGACACTGAAGCTTTCTTT

V gene: TRBV6-1
clone size: few
D gene: NA
J gene: TRBJ1-1
CDR3 protein: CASSEIGTVKAFF
CDR3 DNA: TGTGCCAGCAGTGAAATAGGGACGGTGAAAGCTTTCTTT

V gene: TRBV7-9
clone size: once
D gene: NA
J gene: TRBJ2-3
CDR3 protein: CASSVGADTQYF
CDR3 DNA: TGTGCCAGCAGCGTAGGAGCAGATACGCAGTATTTT

V gene: TRBV5-1
clone size: NA
D gene: NA
J gene: TRBJ2-7
CDR3 protein: CASSLGSRPSGEQYF
CDR3 DNA: TGCGCCAGCAGCTTGGGATCCAGACCCTCGGGCGAGCAGTACTTC

V gene: TRBV7-9
clone size: NA
D gene: TRBD1
J gene: TRBJ1-4
CDR3 protein: CASSVPGQGDEKLFF
CDR3 DNA: TGTGCCAGCAGCGTACCGGGACAGGGGGATGAAAAACTGTTTTTT

V gene: TRBV18
clone size: NA
D gene: NA
J gene: TRBJ1-2
CDR3 protein: CASSESLDYGYTF
CDR3 DNA: TGTGCCAGCTCAGAATCTCTGGACTATGGCTACACCTTC

V gene: TRBV11-3
clone size: NA
D gene: NA
J gene: TRBJ2-5
CDR3 protein: CASRERTVGETQYF
CDR3 DNA: TGTGCCAGCAGAGAGAGGACGGTCGGCGAGACCCAGTACTTC

V gene: TRBV16
clone size: once
D gene: NA
J gene: TRBJ2-1
CDR3 protein: CASSPLGNEQFF
CDR3 DNA: TGTGCCAGCAGCCCCCTCGGGAATGAGCAGTTCTTC

V gene: TRBV13
clone size: NA
D gene: TRBD2
J gene: TRBJ2-1
CDR3 protein: CASSLIAGGPYNEQFF
CDR3 DNA: TGTGCCAGCAGCTTAATAGCGGGAGGGCCGTACAATGAGCAGTTCTTC

V gene: TRBV4-1
clone size: NA
D gene: TRBD2
J gene: TRBJ2-1
CDR3 protein: CASSQAGLATYNEQFF
CDR3 DNA: TGCGCCAGCAGCCAAGCTGGACTAGCGACCTACAATGAGCAGTTCTTC

V gene: TRBV19
clone size: NA
D gene: NA
J gene: TRBJ1-4
CDR3 protein: CASRAGATSGYEKLFF
CDR3 DNA: TGTGCCAGTAGGGCCGGGGCCACGAGCGGGTATGAAAAACTGTTTTTT